The 8 T cell receptor beta chains in this list originate from one sample, sequenced in a study of blood T cells in healthy people across ages (dated by TCRdb to between 2014 and 2016). Libraries were built with 5' RACE. TCRdb names Illumina HiSeq 2500 as the instrument used. A second PCR of about 6 to 12 cycles was run with a J-beta primer mix and a sample-barcoded 5' primer. TCRdb passed the public sequencing reads through fastp at Q25 and MiXCR, retaining productive beta sequences. Identical CDR3 protein sequences are pooled into one entry, listed with their most common genes and DNA. Here the sample has 660,000 or so distinct CDR3 sequences; approximately 50% occur a single time. Clones ranked in the top ten supply 30% to 45% of the sample. The source material was blood. These receptors came from a man in his sixties in good health.

This clonotype was observed a handful of times. This chain links TRBV4-2 with TRBJ2-1, with D perhaps TRBD1 or TRBD2 (5 bases each). Germline lookup yields CDR1 LGHNA and CDR2 YNFKEQ. The CDR3 has 15 residues. Between the trimmed V and J ends, which lost 1 base and 7 bases, there was a span of 14 bases. The CDR3 DNA follows: TGTGCCAGCAGCCAAGCCGGGACCCCTTTGAATGAGCAGTTCTTC. This encodes CASSQAGTPLNEQFF.

The chain is built from TRBV2 and TRBJ2-1; D perhaps matches TRBD1 (6 bases). Looked up from germline, CDR1 is SNHLY and CDR2 is FYNNEI. The length of the CDR3 is 12 residues. V was trimmed by 4 bases and J by 10 bases, leaving 11 bases between them. The CDR3 DNA reads TGTGCCAGCAGTGGGACAGCCCGCGAGCAGTTCTTC. This translates into CASSGTAREQFF.

The rearrangement links TRBV24-1 to TRBJ2-5; D is uncertain. This CDR3 is 16 amino acids long. V lost 4 bases and J lost 1, with 15 bases in between. The germline V gene has CDR1 KGHDR and CDR2 SFDVKD. CDR3 coding DNA: TGTGCCACCAGTGAAAAATCGATACGTATCCAAGAGACCCAGTACTTC. Translating gives CATSEKSIRIQETQYF.

The chain has TRBV2 and TRBJ1-1, with 10 bases fitting TRBD1. CDR1 and CDR2 from the germline V gene are SNHLY and FYNNEI. The CDR3 is made up of 15 amino acids. V shed 7 bases, J shed 0 bases, and the junction held 5 bases outside the gene matches. CDR3 sequence reads: CASKGGTGVNTEAFF. As DNA, the CDR3 is TGTGCCAGCAAGGGAGGGACAGGGGTGAACACTGAAGCTTTCTTT.

DNA of the CDR3: TGTGCCAGCAGCCGAGGACAGAATTCTGGGGCCAACGTCCTGACTTTC. Amino acids: CASSRGQNSGANVLTF. V and J are TRBV5-4 and TRBJ2-6; D is perhaps TRBD1 (6 bases). Germline V lookup: CDR1 SGHNT, CDR2 YYREEE (reference sequence). V was cut by 4 bases and J by 1 base, with 12 bases left in between. This CDR3 region has 16 residues.

This clonotype occurred a few times. Because the CDR3's place on the DNA is in doubt, the DNA is left out and the CDR3 is given as listed by TCRdb. The V and J genes are TRBV21-1 and TRBJ2-7; the D call in the table, TRBD1, was not verified against the DNA. TRBV21-1 is a recognized pseudogene. The CDR3 is 16 amino acids long, termini counted. CDR3 loop: CASSKVGGGSVDEQYF.

This chain connects TRBV28 to TRBJ1-4; D gene ambiguous. This CDR3 is built from 14 residues. The V gene lost 3 bases and the J gene lost 1 base, with 6 bases spanning the gap. CDR1 and CDR2 (germline): MDHEN, SYDVKM. The CDR3 protein is CASSFLGTNEKLFF. CDR3 coding DNA: TGTGCCAGCAGTTTTTTGGGAACTAATGAAAAACTGTTTTTT.

This clonotype occurred a few times. The CDR3 reads CASSPTGASYEQYF. CDR3 DNA: TGTGCCAGCAGTCCTACAGGGGCTTCCTACGAGCAGTACTTC. The chain has TRBV12-3 or TRBV12-4 and TRBJ2-7; 7 bases map to TRBD1. V was clipped by 5 bases and J by 1 base; unmatched bases: 5. CDR3 length equals 14 residues.